One and the same sample provided the 20 T cell receptor beta chains below, sequenced in a study of blood T cell repertoires in COVID-19. The table came from immunoSEQ multiplex PCR; TCRdb's copy has only in-frame clones and leaves some out. The data show 130,000 or so clones, with 80% to 90% seen just once and 2.4% held by the top ten. Specimen: PBMCs or T cells enriched from blood (not recorded which). The receptor set was obtained from a man in his forties or fifties with acute COVID-19.

This rearrangement joins TRBV3-1 (or the pseudogene TRBV3-2) to TRBJ1-2, with 9 bases that match TRBD1. The germline CDR1 and CDR2 sequences are LGHDT and YNNKEL (reference sequence). The CDR3 runs 19 residues. Trimming at V came to 4 bases and at J to 4 bases, leaving 19 bases not matched to a gene. The CDR3 spells CASSPDYLKTGGPGYGYTF. The DNA for the CDR3 is TGTGCCAGCAGCCCGGACTATTTAAAGACAGGGGGACCGGGCTATGGCTACACCTTC.

The chain joins TRBV7-9 to TRBJ1-3; D not resolved. This CDR3 comprises 14 residues. Germline CDR1 and CDR2: SEHNR and FQNEAQ (reference sequence). V dropped 3 bases and J dropped 4 bases, with 10 bases sitting between them. In nucleotides, the CDR3 is TGTGCCAGCAGCTTCCCGGGATTCGGAAACACCATATATTTT. Protein: CASSFPGFGNTIYF.

The gene calls are TRBV6-1 and TRBJ2-7; weak D call: TRBD2 (6 bases). Germline V gene lookup returns CDR1 MNHNS and CDR2 SASEGT. V was cut by 2 bases and J by 6 bases, with 11 bases left in between. This CDR3 is 13 amino acids long. The CDR3 loop reads CASSETGVGEQYF. As DNA, the CDR3 is TGTGCCAGCAGTGAAACGGGGGTCGGCGAGCAGTACTTC.

This clone was observed a few times. CDR3: CASSYGDRGPGELFF. Written as DNA, the CDR3 is TGTGCCAGCAGTTATGGGGACAGGGGGCCCGGGGAGCTGTTTTTT. The rearrangement joins TRBV6-5 to TRBJ2-2, with TRBD1 matching 12 bases. The CDR3 sequence is 15 residues long. V shed 3 bases, J shed 6 bases, and the junction held 2 bases outside the gene matches. CDR1 and CDR2 (germline): MNHEY, SVGAGI.

The chain uses TRBV19 and TRBJ1-4, with a possible D match to TRBD1 (6 bases). CDR1 and CDR2 from the germline V gene are LNHDA and SQIVND (reference sequence). This CDR3 is built from 13 residues. V lost 10 bases and J 8 bases, leaving 17 bases between the germline ends. The CDR3 DNA sequence: TGTGCCATCTCGAGGGGGGGGACAGAAAAACTGTTTTTT. As protein: CAISRGGTEKLFF.

The rearrangement links TRBV7-2 to TRBJ2-7; no clear D. From germline, CDR1 is SGHTA and CDR2 FQGNSA. The V end was cut by 2 bases, the J end by 1 base, with 12 bases between. The CDR3 totals 15 residues. In DNA form, the CDR3 reads TGTGCCAGCAGCTTAAGTACGGTGAAATCCTACGAGCAGTACTTC. It encodes CASSLSTVKSYEQYF. The entire variable domain, with the rest obtained from reference TRBV7-2 and TRBJ2-7, is as follows: GAGVSQSPSNKVTEKGKDVELRCDPISGHTALYWYRQSLGQGLEFLIYFQGNSAPDKSGLPSDRFSAERTGGSVSTLTIQRTQQEDSAVYLCASSLSTVKSYEQYFGPGTRLTVT.

The V gene is TRBV6-1, the J gene TRBJ1-2; possible D gene TRBD1, 5 bases. V was shortened by 2 bases and J by 3 bases, with 10 bases between the two germline ends. The CDR3 runs to 14 residues. The germline gives CDR1 MNHNS, CDR2 SASEGT. CDR3 bases: TGTGCCAGCAGTGAAAGCGGGGGTGACTATGGCTACACCTTC. Its protein product is CASSESGGDYGYTF.

This chain uses TRBV9 with TRBJ1-6; D gene unclear. Between the trimmed V and J ends, which lost 3 bases and 6 bases, there was a span of 13 bases. The germline CDR1 and CDR2 sequences are SGDLS and YYNGEE. CDR3 size: 15 residues. In nucleotides, the CDR3 is TGTGCCAGCAGCGAACAGAGTTCTCTTAATTCACCCCTCCACTTT. Protein sequence: CASSEQSSLNSPLHF.

The CDR3 DNA follows: TGTGCCAGCAGTTTAGGGACTAGCGTAAACAATGAGCAGTTCTTC. Protein product: CASSLGTSVNNEQFF. V gene TRBV27 combines with J gene TRBJ2-1; 10 nucleotides align to TRBD2. Germline assignment: CDR1 MNHEY and CDR2 SMNVEV (reference sequence). Unmatched junction bases numbered 3, after V lost 2 bases and J lost 5 bases. CDR3 size: 15 residues.

The chain is built from TRBV24-1 and TRBJ2-1, with TRBD1 matching 10 bases. The germline CDR1 and CDR2 sequences are KGHDR and SFDVKD. The V gene end was trimmed by 4 bases and the J gene end by 10 bases; junction bases not matched to a gene: 9. This CDR3 comprises 15 residues. The CDR3 sequence is CATSDRDRGLKEQFF. Written as DNA, the CDR3 is TGTGCCACCAGTGACCGGGACAGGGGATTGAAAGAGCAGTTCTTC.

As regards this clone: One junction end does not reproduce the germline sequence, and a read error may be involved. The chain links TRBV7-2 to TRBJ2-2; the match to TRBD2 covers 9 bases. CDR3 length: 16 residues. CDR1 is SGHTA, CDR2 FQGNSA, per germline. The chain's CDR3 is CASSLEAGGNAGELFF. CDR3 nucleotide sequence: TGTGCCAGCAGCTTAGAGGCGGGAGGGAACGCCGGGGAGCTGTTTTTT.

V usage is TRBV7-3 and J usage is TRBJ2-3; no definite D call. Germline V gene lookup returns CDR1 SGHTA and CDR2 FQGTGA. Trimming took off 2 bases at V and 2 bases at J, with 5 bases between the two ends. The CDR3 loop spans 13 amino acids. Written as DNA, the CDR3 is TGTGCCAGCAGCTTATCCTACACAGATACGCAGTATTTT. Residues: CASSLSYTDTQYF.

The chain combines TRBV30 with TRBJ2-1; TRBD2 aligns across 11 bases. The V and J ends lost 7 bases and 5 bases, in that order; junction bases with no gene match: 7. CDR3 length: 14 residues. Germline V gene sequence: CDR1 GTSNPN, CDR2 SVGIG (reference sequence). The DNA of the CDR3 is TGTGCCTTAGGCTCTAGCGGGGGGAACAATGAGCAGTTCTTC. It is translated as CALGSSGGNNEQFF.

J is TRBJ1-5 and V is TRBV19, with D possibly TRBD1 on 5 matching bases. V lost 6 bases and J lost 7, with 13 bases in between. Germline-derived CDR1 and CDR2 are LNHDA and SQIVND (reference sequence). This CDR3 has 13 amino acids. The CDR3 protein is CASSLGVGQPQHF. The CDR3 region has the DNA TGTGCCAGTAGCCTAGGGGTAGGACAGCCCCAGCATTTT.

About this clone: Given the absence of the conserved phenylalanine or tryptophan at the CDR3 end, a read error is likely. Because the CDR3's place on the DNA is in doubt, the DNA is left out and the CDR3 is given as listed by TCRdb. The CDR3 reads CASSSPGTSGAG. The genes are TRBV21-1 and TRBJ2-7; TRBD2, the table's D call, lacks a check against the DNA. TRBV21-1 is labeled a pseudogene. Counting both end residues, the CDR3 totals 12 amino acids.

The rearrangement uses TRBV6-5 and TRBJ2-7; TRBD1 aligns across 7 bases. CDR3 size: 14 residues. Germline loops: CDR1 MNHEY, CDR2 SVGAGI. Germline trimming cut 8 bases from V and 5 bases from J; bases unmatched to any gene: 12. Here the CDR3 reads CASGRQGSVNEQYF. CDR3 nucleotide sequence: TGTGCCAGCGGTAGACAGGGATCGGTCAACGAGCAGTACTTC.

V usage is TRBV18 and J usage is TRBJ1-6; D may be TRBD1 (6 bases). Germline CDR1 KGHSH, CDR2 LQKENI. V was pared by 3 bases and J by 6 bases, with 15 bases between. The CDR3 length is 16 residues. CDR3 amino acids: CASSPQLTGVNSPLHF. DNA of the CDR3: TGTGCCAGCTCACCCCAGCTGACAGGCGTTAATTCACCCCTCCACTTT.

The rearrangement links TRBV7-2 to TRBJ2-1; D possibly corresponds to TRBD2 (5 bases). Germline CDR1 and CDR2: SGHTA and FQGNSA. Trimming removed 1 base from V and 12 bases from J, with 16 bases in between. This CDR3 comprises 14 residues. CDR3 DNA: TGTGCCAGCAGCTTAGTTGGACTGGACGCGTTGCAGTTCTTC. It is translated as CASSLVGLDALQFF.

The chain is built from TRBV4-2 and TRBJ2-1, with 8 bases aligning to TRBD2. The CDR3 sequence is 16 residues long. Germline CDR1 reads LGHNA; CDR2 reads YNFKEQ. V was pared by 1 base and J by 9 bases, with 11 bases of the junction left unmatched. CDR3 sequence (DNA): TGTGCCAGCAGCCAAGTCATCAGCGGGAGTTCGCGTGAGCAGTTCTTC. This sequence encodes CASSQVISGSSREQFF.

This clone was recorded once. This chain joins TRBV5-8 and TRBJ1-5; D is unresolved. Germline CDR1 SGHTS, CDR2 YDEGEE. This CDR3 comprises 12 residues. With 0 bases removed from V and 5 bases from J, the gap between germline ends came to 3 bases. In DNA form, the CDR3 reads TGTGCCAGCAGCTTGGACTATCAGCCCCAGCATTTT. This gives the protein CASSLDYQPQHF.